The sequence of this T cell receptor beta chain was determined in a study of T cells after yellow fever vaccination. TCRdb processed the 5' RACE reads anew with MiXCR; each CDR3 protein has one entry. The sample holds under 550,000 distinct CDR3 sequences, 21% seen once. Trimming stripped 4 bases from V and 2 bases from J, with 10 bases between. The CDR3 covers 14 residues. The receptor's source is a man between 18 and 35 years old who received the YFV17D yellow fever vaccine. This rearrangement joins TRBV12-3 or TRBV12-4 to TRBJ2-3, with D possibly TRBD2 on 6 matching bases. The sample consisted of PBMCs, taken roughly 23 days after the first yellow fever vaccination. The CDR3 reads CASSYGRFTDTQYF. CDR3 DNA: TGTGCCAGCAGTTACGGGAGATTCACAGATACGCAGTATTTT.